This TCR beta chain was recorded in a study of shared clonotypes between healthy human individuals. Whole-study results and caveats: Four donors had approximately 4.6% of their naive CD4 clonotypes in common. Generation probability values for non-shared clonotypes were lower than those for clonotypes shared by all four donors.

Naive CD8 cells, CD45RO-negative and positively selected for CCR7, excluded terminally differentiated effector memory CD45RA+ cells. Comments on this clone: The antigen remains undetermined.

The authors distributed each subset's genomic DNA evenly over several immunoSEQ plates. TCRdb keeps only in-frame clones here, not all; method: immunoSEQ multiplex PCR. The sample shows about 820,000 clones, about 91% of them seen only once. This clonotype was sampled from a man under 40 in good health. The sample comprised naive CD8+ T cells sorted from blood.

CDR3 nucleotide sequence: TGCGCCAGCAGCCAAGACCTGGGAGGAGGAGATGAGCAGTTCTTC. It yields the protein CASSQDLGGGDEQFF. V is TRBV4-1 and J is TRBJ2-1; D might be TRBD2 (6 bases). CDR1 and CDR2 from the germline V gene are MGHRA and YSYEKL. The CDR3 extends over 15 amino acids. V dropped 0 bases and J dropped 8 bases, with 14 bases sitting between them.